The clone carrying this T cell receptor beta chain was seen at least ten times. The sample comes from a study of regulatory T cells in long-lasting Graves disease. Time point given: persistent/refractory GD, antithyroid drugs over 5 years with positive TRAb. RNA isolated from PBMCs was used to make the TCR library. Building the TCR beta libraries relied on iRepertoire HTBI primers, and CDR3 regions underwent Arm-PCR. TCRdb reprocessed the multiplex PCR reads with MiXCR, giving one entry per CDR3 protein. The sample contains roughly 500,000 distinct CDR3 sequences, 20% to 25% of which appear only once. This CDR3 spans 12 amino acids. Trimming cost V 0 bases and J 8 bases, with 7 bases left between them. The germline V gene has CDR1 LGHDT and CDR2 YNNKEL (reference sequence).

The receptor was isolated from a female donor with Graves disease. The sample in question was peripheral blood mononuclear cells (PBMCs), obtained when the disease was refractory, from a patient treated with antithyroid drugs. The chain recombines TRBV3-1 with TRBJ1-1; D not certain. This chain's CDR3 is CASSQDAVEAFF. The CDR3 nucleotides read TGTGCCAGCAGCCAAGATGCAGTCGAAGCTTTCTTT.